This T cell receptor beta chain originates from a study of identical twins. TCRdb passed the 5' RACE reads through MiXCR, listing each CDR3 protein once. The top ten clones hold less than 2.5% of a sample with around 280,000 distinct CDR3 sequences, more than 6.5% of them seen once. This clonotype was seen at least ten times. The V end was cut by 4 bases, the J end by 6 bases, with 8 bases between. CDR3 size: 12 residues. A further study also used this sample, focusing on yellow fever vaccine responses in identical twins.

The chain has TRBV12-3 or TRBV12-4 and TRBJ2-3; D unresolved. Sequencing input: memory (CD45RO+) T cells sorted from blood. This TCR was sampled from a young woman in good health. The CDR3 protein is CASSSLFDTQYF. The DNA of the CDR3 is TGTGCCAGCAGTTCCCTTTTTGATACGCAGTATTTT.